This T cell receptor beta chain stems from a study of T cells in Graves' hyperthyroidism and ophthalmopathy. Study summary: Blood from the periphery was taken at initial diagnosis, before any treatment. Notes on the study in general: Most thyroid clonotypes expanded above 0.001 appeared in blood too.

Germline V gives CDR1 LNHDA, CDR2 SQIVND (reference sequence). The CDR3 totals 11 residues. This clonotype turned up a few times. Its cognate antigen is unknown. Amplification of TCR beta CDR3 regions used RNA as the template. The HTBI set primed first-round TCR CDR3 RT-PCR. TCRdb called the multiplex PCR reads again in MiXCR, with one record for every CDR3 protein. The sample records 480,000 or so distinct CDR3 sequences, 13% to 15% being singletons. The chain combines TRBV19 with TRBJ2-1, with TRBD2 as a possible D gene (5 bases). The sample comprised blood. The source is a woman aged 18-29 years with Graves' hyperthyroidism. This chain's CDR3 is CAAGIYNEQFF. CDR3 sequence (DNA): TGTGCGGCCGGGATTTACAATGAGCAGTTCTTC. The variable domain in full, with the rest retrieved from reference TRBV19 and TRBJ2-1, is DGGITQSPKYLFRKEGQNVTLSCEQNLNHDAMYWYRQDPGQGLRLIYYSQIVNDFQKGDIAEGYSVSREKKESFPLTVTSAQKNPTAFYLCAAGIYNEQFFGPGTRLTVL.